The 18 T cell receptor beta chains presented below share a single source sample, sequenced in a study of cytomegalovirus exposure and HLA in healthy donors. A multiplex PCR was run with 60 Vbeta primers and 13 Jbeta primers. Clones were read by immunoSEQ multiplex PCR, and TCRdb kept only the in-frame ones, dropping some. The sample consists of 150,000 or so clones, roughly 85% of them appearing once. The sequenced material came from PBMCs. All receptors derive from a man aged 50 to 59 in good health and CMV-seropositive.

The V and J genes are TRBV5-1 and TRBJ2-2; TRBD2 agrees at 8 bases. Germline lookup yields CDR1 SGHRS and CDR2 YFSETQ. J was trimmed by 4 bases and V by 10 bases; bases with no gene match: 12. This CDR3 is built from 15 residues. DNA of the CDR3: TGCGCCGTATCAACTCCGGGGGGGACCACCGGGGAGCTGTTTTTT. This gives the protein CAVSTPGGTTGELFF.

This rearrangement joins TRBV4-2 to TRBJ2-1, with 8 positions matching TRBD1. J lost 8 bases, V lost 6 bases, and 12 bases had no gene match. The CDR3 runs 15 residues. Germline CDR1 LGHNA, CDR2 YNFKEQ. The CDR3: CASSAGTGFLDEQFF. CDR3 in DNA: TGTGCCAGCAGTGCCGGGACAGGTTTTTTGGATGAGCAGTTCTTC.

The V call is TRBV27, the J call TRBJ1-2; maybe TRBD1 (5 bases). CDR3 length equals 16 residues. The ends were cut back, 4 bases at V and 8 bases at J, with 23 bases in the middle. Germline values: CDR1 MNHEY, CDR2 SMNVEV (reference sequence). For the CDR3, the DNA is TGTGCCAGCAGTTGGGGGGTGAGGGCCCCGCCCGGGGGCTACACCTTC. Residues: CASSWGVRAPPGGYTF.

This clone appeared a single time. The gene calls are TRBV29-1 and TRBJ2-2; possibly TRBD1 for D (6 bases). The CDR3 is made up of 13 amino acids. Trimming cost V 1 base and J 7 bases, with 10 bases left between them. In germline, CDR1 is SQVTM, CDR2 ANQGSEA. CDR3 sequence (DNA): TGCAGCGTTGAAGTAAAGGGGGACGGGGAGCTGTTTTTT. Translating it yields CSVEVKGDGELFF.

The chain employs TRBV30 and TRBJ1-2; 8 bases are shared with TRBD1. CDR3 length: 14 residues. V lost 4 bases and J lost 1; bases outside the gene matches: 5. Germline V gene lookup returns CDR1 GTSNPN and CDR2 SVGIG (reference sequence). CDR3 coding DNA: TGTGCCTGGAACTCCGGACAGGGTAACTATGGCTACACCTTC. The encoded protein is CAWNSGQGNYGYTF.

This CDR3 reads CASTGLGNQPQHF. The CDR3 region has the DNA TGTGCCAGTACAGGGTTGGGCAATCAGCCCCAGCATTTT. V usage is TRBV6-6 and J usage is TRBJ1-5; D perhaps matches TRBD1 (6 bases). V lost 9 bases, J lost 2 bases, and 11 bases lay in between. This CDR3 has 13 residues. The germline V gene encodes CDR1 MNHNY and CDR2 SVGAGI (reference sequence).

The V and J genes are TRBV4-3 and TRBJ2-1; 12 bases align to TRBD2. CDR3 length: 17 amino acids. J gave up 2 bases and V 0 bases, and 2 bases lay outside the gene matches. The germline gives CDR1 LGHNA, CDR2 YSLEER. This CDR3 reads CASSQETSGGPYNEQFF. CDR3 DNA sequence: TGCGCCAGCAGCCAAGAAACTAGCGGGGGGCCCTACAATGAGCAGTTCTTC.

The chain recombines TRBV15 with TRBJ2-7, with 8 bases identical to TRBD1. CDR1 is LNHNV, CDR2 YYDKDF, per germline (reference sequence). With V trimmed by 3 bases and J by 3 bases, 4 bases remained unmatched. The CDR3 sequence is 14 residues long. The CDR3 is CATSSGQGVYEQYF. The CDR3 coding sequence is TGTGCCACCAGCAGCGGACAGGGAGTCTACGAGCAGTACTTC.

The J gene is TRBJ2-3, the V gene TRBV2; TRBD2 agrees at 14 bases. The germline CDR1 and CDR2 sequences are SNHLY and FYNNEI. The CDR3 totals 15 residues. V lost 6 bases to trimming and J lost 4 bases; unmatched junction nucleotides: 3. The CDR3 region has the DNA TGTGCCAGCAGCAGACTAGCGGGGGGGCCAGATACGCAGTATTTT. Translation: CASSRLAGGPDTQYF.

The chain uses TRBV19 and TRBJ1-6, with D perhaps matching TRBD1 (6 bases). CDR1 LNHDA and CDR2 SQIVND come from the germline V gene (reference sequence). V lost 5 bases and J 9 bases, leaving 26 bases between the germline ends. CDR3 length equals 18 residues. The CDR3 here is CASSVTGTYFRGSSPLHF. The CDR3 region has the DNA TGTGCCAGTAGTGTTACCGGGACATATTTTAGGGGCTCTTCACCCCTCCACTTT.

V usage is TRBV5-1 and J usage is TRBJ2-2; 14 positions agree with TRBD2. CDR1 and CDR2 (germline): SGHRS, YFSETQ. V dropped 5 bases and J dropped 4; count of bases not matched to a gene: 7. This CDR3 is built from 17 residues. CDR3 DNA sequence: TGCGCCAGCAGGAGGACTAGCGGGGGGTCTGGCACCGGGGAGCTGTTTTTT. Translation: CASRRTSGGSGTGELFF.

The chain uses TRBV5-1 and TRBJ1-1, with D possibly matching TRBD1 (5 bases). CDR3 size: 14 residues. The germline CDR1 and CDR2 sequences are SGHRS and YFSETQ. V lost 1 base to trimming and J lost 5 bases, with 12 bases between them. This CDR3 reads CASSLRGVGTEAFF. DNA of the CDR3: TGCGCCAGCAGCTTGAGGGGCGTGGGGACTGAAGCTTTCTTT.

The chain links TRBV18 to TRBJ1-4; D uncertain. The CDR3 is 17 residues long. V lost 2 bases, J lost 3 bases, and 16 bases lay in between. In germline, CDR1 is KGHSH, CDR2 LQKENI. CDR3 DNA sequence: TGTGCCAGCTCACCATCCCCAACGGATCGGGCTAATGAAAAACTGTTTTTT. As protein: CASSPSPTDRANEKLFF.

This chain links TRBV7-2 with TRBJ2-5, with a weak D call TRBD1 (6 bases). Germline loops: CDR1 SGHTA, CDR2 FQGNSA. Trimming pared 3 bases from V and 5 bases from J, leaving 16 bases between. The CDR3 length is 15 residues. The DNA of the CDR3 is TGTGCCAGCAGCTTGGGAACTAGTAGGGGGGAGACCCAGTACTTC. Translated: CASSLGTSRGETQYF.

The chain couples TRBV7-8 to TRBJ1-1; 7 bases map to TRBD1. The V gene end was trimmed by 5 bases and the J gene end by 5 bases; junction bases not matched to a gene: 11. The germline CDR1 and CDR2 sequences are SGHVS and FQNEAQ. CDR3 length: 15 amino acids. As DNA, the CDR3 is TGTGCCAGCAGCACCCTACAGGGGCCGGGGACTGAAGCTTTCTTT. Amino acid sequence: CASSTLQGPGTEAFF. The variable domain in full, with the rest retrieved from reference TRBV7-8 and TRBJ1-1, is GAGVSQSPRYKVAKRGQDVALRCDPISGHVSLFWYQQALGQGPEFLTYFQNEAQLDKSGLPSDRFFAERPEGSVSTLKIQRTQQEDSAVYLCASSTLQGPGTEAFFGQGTRLTVV.

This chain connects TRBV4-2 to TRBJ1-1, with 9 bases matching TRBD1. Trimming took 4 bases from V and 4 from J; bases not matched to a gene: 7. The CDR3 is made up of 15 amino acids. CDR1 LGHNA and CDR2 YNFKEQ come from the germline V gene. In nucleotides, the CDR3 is TGTGCCAGCAGCCCGAAGACAGGGGGGAGCACTGAAGCTTTCTTT. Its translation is CASSPKTGGSTEAFF.

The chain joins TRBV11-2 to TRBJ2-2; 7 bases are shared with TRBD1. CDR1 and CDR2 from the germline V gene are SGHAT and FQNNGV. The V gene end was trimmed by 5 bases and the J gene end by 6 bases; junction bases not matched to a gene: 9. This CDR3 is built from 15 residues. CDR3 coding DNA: TGTGCCAGCAGCCCCCGGGACAGAAGCTCCGGGGAGCTGTTTTTT. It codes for CASSPRDRSSGELFF.

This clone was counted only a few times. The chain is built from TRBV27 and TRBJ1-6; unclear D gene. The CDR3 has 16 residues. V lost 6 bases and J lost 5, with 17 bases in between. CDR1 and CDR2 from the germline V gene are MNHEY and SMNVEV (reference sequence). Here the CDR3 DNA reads TGTGCCAGCAGCCGGATCCCTATCGGGGATAATTCACCCCTCCACTTT. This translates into CASSRIPIGDNSPLHF.